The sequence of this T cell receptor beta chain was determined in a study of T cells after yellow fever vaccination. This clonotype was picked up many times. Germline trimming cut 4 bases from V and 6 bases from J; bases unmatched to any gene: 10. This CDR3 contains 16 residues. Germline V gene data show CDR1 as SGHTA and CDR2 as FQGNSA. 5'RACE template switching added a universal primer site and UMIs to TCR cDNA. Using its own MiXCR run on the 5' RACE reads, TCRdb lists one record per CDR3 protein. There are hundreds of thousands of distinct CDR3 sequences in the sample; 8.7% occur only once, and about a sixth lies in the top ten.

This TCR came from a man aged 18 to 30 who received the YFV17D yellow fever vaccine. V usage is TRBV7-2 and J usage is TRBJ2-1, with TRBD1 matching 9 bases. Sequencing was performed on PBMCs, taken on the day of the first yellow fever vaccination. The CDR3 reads CASSSQGAVVGNEQFF. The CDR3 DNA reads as TGTGCCAGCAGCTCACAGGGGGCAGTTGTAGGCAATGAGCAGTTCTTC.